Only a few counts were recorded for the clone carrying this T cell receptor beta chain. The data originate from a study of regulatory T cells in long-lasting Graves disease. For TCR beta, libraries came from iRepertoire HTBI primers and Arm-PCR of CDR3 regions. TCRdb called the multiplex PCR reads again in MiXCR, with one record for every CDR3 protein. The table has hundreds of thousands of distinct CDR3 sequences, about 20% seen once. Indicated time point: persistent/refractory GD, antithyroid drugs over 5 years with positive TRAb. The TCR library used RNA extracted from PBMCs. CDR3 length: 12 amino acids. V shed 7 bases and J 8 bases; nucleotides not matched to a gene: 7. The germline V gene has CDR1 SQVTM and CDR2 ANQGSEA.

The sequence was obtained from a female donor with Graves disease. The sample consisted of peripheral blood mononuclear cells (PBMCs), taken when the disease was refractory, from a patient treated with antithyroid drugs. The V and J genes are TRBV29-1 and TRBJ2-4; TRBD1 matches 8 bases. CDR3: CSAGTGQDIQYF. For the CDR3, the DNA is TGCAGCGCAGGGACAGGTCAAGACATTCAGTACTTC.